This T cell receptor beta chain was captured in a study of CD8 T cells in Susac syndrome. V shed 1 base and J shed 7 bases, with 5 bases lying between them. The CDR3 covers 12 residues. Germline V gives CDR1 LGHDT, CDR2 YNNKEL (reference sequence). Reverse transcription of roughly 0.45 to 1 ug RNA was performed with random hexamers. Amplification of TCR beta CDR3 spanned 54 Vbeta and 13 Jbeta via immunoSEQ multiplex PCR. TCRdb redid the calling of the immunoSEQ multiplex PCR reads with MiXCR, one entry per CDR3 protein. The data contain over 150,000 distinct CDR3 sequences, about 93% of them singletons. The CD8+ and CD4+ T cells were negatively isolated, with the TEMRA cells enriched by FACS.

The rearrangement joins TRBV3-1 to TRBJ2-1, with D hard to call. The clonotype was recovered from a human donor with multiple sclerosis. Specimen: CD4+ T cells from PBMCs. The CDR3 sequence: CASSQGTNEQFF. CDR3 bases: TGTGCCAGCAGCCAAGGTACGAATGAGCAGTTCTTC.